Below, 27 T cell receptor beta chains from the same sample are listed, as sequenced in a study of blood T cell repertoires in COVID-19 (dated by TCRdb to 2020 to 2022). Library construction relied on the immunoSEQ multiplex PCR assay. TCRdb provides this immuneACCESS table in a form limited to in-frame rearrangements. Some clones are lacking; in checked studies, under half of them reflect an unresolved V gene, and why the rest are absent is not known. The sample records over 150,000 clones, just under 85% of which are singletons. 25% to 30% of the sample is in the top ten clones. The sample taken for sequencing was peripheral blood. These receptors were collected from a woman aged 55-69 years with acute or convalescent COVID-19.

The chain has TRBV5-1 and TRBJ1-6, with a weak D call TRBD1 (5 bases). Trimming stripped 0 bases from V and 9 bases from J, with 10 bases between. Per the germline V gene, CDR1 is SGHRS and CDR2 is YFSETQ. CDR3 size: 14 residues. CDR3: CASSLGQGSSPLHF. The CDR3 DNA reads TGCGCCAGCAGCTTGGGCCAGGGCAGTTCACCCCTCCACTTT.

CDR3 sequence: CASSELTGIEAFF. The CDR3 DNA reads TGTGCCAGCAGTGAATTAACGGGGATCGAAGCTTTCTTT. V is TRBV2 and J is TRBJ1-1; D gene uncertain. With 2 bases removed from V and 8 bases from J, the gap between germline ends came to 12 bases. In germline, CDR1 is SNHLY, CDR2 FYNNEI. The CDR3 is made up of 13 amino acids.

V is TRBV29-1 and J is TRBJ1-1; weak D call: TRBD1 (6 bases). The CDR3 extends over 14 amino acids. V lost 6 bases and J 0 bases, leaving 14 bases between the germline ends. Germline assignment: CDR1 SQVTM and CDR2 ANQGSEA. CDR3 sequence (DNA): TGCAGCGTCCCCGCCGGGACACTGAACACTGAAGCTTTCTTT. It encodes CSVPAGTLNTEAFF.

The gene calls are TRBV5-1 and TRBJ2-1, with 10 nucleotides matching TRBD2. V shed 1 base and J 1 base; nucleotides not matched to a gene: 2. The CDR3 length is 16 residues. CDR1 and CDR2 (germline): SGHRS, YFSETQ. This CDR3 reads CASSLPSGGSYNEQFF. In nucleotides, the CDR3 is TGCGCCAGCAGCTTGCCTAGCGGGGGTTCCTACAATGAGCAGTTCTTC. The whole variable domain, filled in from reference TRBV5-1 and TRBJ2-1, reads KAGVTQTPRYLIKTRGQQVTLSCSPISGHRSVSWYQQTPGQGLQFLFEYFSETQRNKGNFPGRFSGRQFSNSRSEMNVSTLELGDSALYLCASSLPSGGSYNEQFFGPGTRLTVL.

This rearrangement joins TRBV5-4 to TRBJ1-2; a possible D gene is TRBD1 (5 bases). Germline lookup yields CDR1 SGHNT and CDR2 YYREEE (reference sequence). The CDR3 covers 15 residues. Trimming removed 4 bases at V and 1 base at J, with 14 bases between. CDR3 bases: TGTGCCAGCAGCCGCATTATGGGGCTTAACTATGGCTACACCTTC. Protein: CASSRIMGLNYGYTF.

The V and J genes are TRBV28 and TRBJ1-5, with D uncertain. V was pared by 6 bases and J by 4 bases, with 10 bases between. Germline V gene sequence: CDR1 MDHEN, CDR2 SYDVKM. CDR3 length: 13 residues. CDR3 sequence reads: CASSSGRNQPQHF. CDR3 in DNA: TGTGCCAGCAGCTCCGGTCGGAATCAGCCCCAGCATTTT.

The J gene is TRBJ2-1, the V gene TRBV28; no firm D call. CDR1 and CDR2 (germline): MDHEN, SYDVKM. The length of the CDR3 is 15 residues. The ends were cut back, 8 bases at V and 9 bases at J, with 23 bases in the middle. As DNA, the CDR3 is TGTGCCAGCTCGACTCCGGTCCATGCCCCCCCTGAGCAGTTCTTC. It codes for CASSTPVHAPPEQFF.

This rearrangement joins TRBV6-5 to TRBJ1-2, with 11 bases that match TRBD1. CDR3 size: 15 residues. CDR1 is MNHEY, CDR2 SVGAGI, per germline. V shed 8 bases, J shed 2 bases, and the junction held 7 bases outside the gene matches. CDR3 region: CASSGQGAPNYGYTF. The DNA for the CDR3 is TGTGCCAGCTCTGGACAGGGGGCTCCAAACTATGGCTACACCTTC.

This sequence joins TRBV6-2 or TRBV6-3 and TRBJ2-4; D is undetermined. CDR1 and CDR2 from the germline V gene are MNHEY and SVGEGT. V lost 2 bases and J lost 0, with 5 bases in between. The CDR3 covers 14 residues. CDR3 in DNA: TGTGCCAGCAGTTACGACTTAGCCAAAAACATTCAGTACTTC. It encodes CASSYDLAKNIQYF.

The V call is TRBV5-1, the J call TRBJ2-5, with 8 bases that match TRBD2. This CDR3 comprises 14 residues. The V segment lost 0 bases and the J segment 5 bases; nucleotides outside the gene matches: 3. Germline values: CDR1 SGHRS, CDR2 YFSETQ. The CDR3 spells CASSLEGGGETQYF. CDR3 coding DNA: TGCGCCAGCAGCTTGGAGGGCGGGGGGGAGACCCAGTACTTC.

This clone was observed a single time. The rearrangement links TRBV28 to TRBJ2-6; possibly TRBD1 for D (5 bases). The V end was cut by 7 bases, the J end by 0 bases, with 16 bases between. Looked up from germline, CDR1 is MDHEN and CDR2 is SYDVKM. This CDR3 is built from 17 residues. The CDR3 nucleotides are TGTGCCAGCACAGGGTCAGGCCACTCCTCTGGGGCCAACGTCCTGACTTTC. The encoded protein is CASTGSGHSSGANVLTF.

This clone was recorded a few times. The CDR3 coding sequence is TGTGCCAGCAGCCTCCTAGACAGTAACACTGAAGCTTTCTTT. It codes for CASSLLDSNTEAFF. This rearrangement joins TRBV4-2 to TRBJ1-1; D perhaps matches TRBD1 (5 bases). This CDR3 has 14 amino acids. Germline V gives CDR1 LGHNA, CDR2 YNFKEQ. V lost 4 bases and J 2 bases, leaving 11 bases between the germline ends.

This clone appeared a single time. This chain links TRBV19 with TRBJ2-2; D remains unclear. Germline V gene sequence: CDR1 LNHDA, CDR2 SQIVND (reference sequence). The ends were cut back, 4 bases at V and 1 base at J, with 7 bases in the middle. This CDR3 comprises 14 residues. CDR3 coding DNA: TGTGCCAGTAGTACCTCCGTGAACACCGGGGAGCTGTTTTTT. Protein: CASSTSVNTGELFF.

The rearrangement joins TRBV19 to TRBJ2-7, with unresolved D. This CDR3 region has 11 residues. The V end was cut by 3 bases, the J end by 4 bases, with 4 bases between. In germline, CDR1 is LNHDA, CDR2 SQIVND (reference sequence). The CDR3 reads CASSIIYEQYV. The CDR3 DNA sequence: TGTGCCAGTAGTATTATATACGAGCAGTACGTC.

The genes are TRBV7-3 and TRBJ2-2, with D maybe TRBD1 (6 bases). Germline loops: CDR1 SGHTA, CDR2 FQGTGA. Trimming cost V 3 bases and J 0 bases, with 23 bases left between them. The CDR3 extends over 20 amino acids. CDR3 sequence reads: CASSFITGTLHQANTGELFF. CDR3 nucleotides: TGTGCCAGCAGCTTCATAACCGGGACACTACACCAAGCGAACACCGGGGAGCTGTTTTTT. Variable domain in full (rest from reference TRBV7-3 and TRBJ2-2): GAGVSQTPSNKVTEKGKYVELRCDPISGHTALYWYRQSLGQGPEFLIYFQGTGAADDSGLPNDRFFAVRPEGSVSTLKIQRTERGDSAVYLCASSFITGTLHQANTGELFFGEGSRLTVL.

This clone was seen just once. The chain carries TRBV5-1 and TRBJ2-7; 11 nucleotides match TRBD2. The CDR3 has 15 residues. The germline V gene has CDR1 SGHRS and CDR2 YFSETQ. V lost 3 bases to trimming and J lost 3 bases; unmatched junction nucleotides: 5. For the CDR3, the DNA is TGCGCCAGCAGCTACACTAGCGGGGGCTTCTACGAGCAGTACTTC. Translation gives CASSYTSGGFYEQYF.

The J gene is TRBJ1-5, the V gene TRBV5-4; D uncertain. This CDR3 has 17 residues. Trimming cost V 4 bases and J 0 bases, with 17 bases left between them. Germline CDR1 SGHNT, CDR2 YYREEE (reference sequence). The CDR3 region is CASSLKPGRDSNQPQHF. The CDR3 DNA reads as TGTGCCAGCAGCCTCAAACCGGGGAGGGATAGCAATCAGCCCCAGCATTTT.

The chain joins TRBV5-4 to TRBJ1-2; D is perhaps TRBD1 (6 bases). Germline V gene lookup returns CDR1 SGHNT and CDR2 YYREEE (reference sequence). This CDR3 spans 14 amino acids. Trimming took 5 bases from V and 0 from J, leaving 11 bases between them. CDR3 sequence reads: CASRAGTTNYGYTF. CDR3 bases: TGTGCCAGCAGAGCCGGGACAACTAACTATGGCTACACCTTC.

V usage is TRBV11-2 and J usage is TRBJ2-2, with TRBD2 matching 9 bases. The V and J ends lost 3 bases and 7 bases, in that order; junction bases with no gene match: 9. The CDR3 loop spans 16 amino acids. Germline assignment: CDR1 SGHAT and CDR2 FQNNGV. CDR3 in DNA: TGTGCCAGCAGCTTTGTGCGGGGGGGCCCTGGCGGGGAGCTGTTTTTT. It specifies CASSFVRGGPGGELFF.

The genes are TRBV4-1 and TRBJ1-2; 9 nucleotides match TRBD1. Germline lookup yields CDR1 MGHRA and CDR2 YSYEKL. Trimming at V came to 7 bases and at J to 4 bases, leaving 10 bases not matched to a gene. The CDR3 length is 15 residues. CDR3 amino acids: CASTLTGGLGYGYTF. CDR3 nucleotide sequence: TGCGCCAGCACCCTAACAGGGGGCCTTGGCTATGGCTACACCTTC.

In the case of this clone: The germline gene is not matched at one end of the junction; a read error may be the cause. The CDR3, as DNA: TGTGCTAGCAGTGAGACTCGGGTGGACACCATATATTTT. Its translation: CASSETRVDTIYF. V gene TRBV7-7 combines with J gene TRBJ1-3; D gene unclear. This CDR3 has 13 amino acids. Germline V gene sequence: CDR1 SSHAT, CDR2 FNYEAQ (reference sequence).

The chain carries TRBV6-6 and TRBJ2-7; 11 bases agree with TRBD1. CDR3 length equals 15 residues. Germline assignment: CDR1 MNHNY and CDR2 SVGAGI (reference sequence). The ends lost 7 bases at V and 2 bases at J; junction bases unmatched: 7. CDR3 coding DNA: TGTGCCAGCACGTACGGACAGGGGGCCGCCTACGAGCAGTACGTC. Amino acid sequence: CASTYGQGAAYEQYV.

The chain recombines TRBV19 with TRBJ1-2; no firm D call. The V gene's germline CDR1 is LNHDA and CDR2 SQIVND (reference sequence). The CDR3 spans 15 residues. Trimming removed 7 bases from V and 8 bases from J, with 23 bases in between. The CDR3 DNA reads TGTGCCAGTATTCTCCACGGGGTCGGGGTTGGAGGCTACACCTTC. This gives the protein CASILHGVGVGGYTF.

This clone showed up just a few times. This chain connects TRBV6-5 to TRBJ1-4; 7 bases agree with TRBD1. The trim removed 4 bases at V and 7 bases at J, leaving 9 bases unmatched. Germline CDR1 is MNHEY and CDR2 is SVGAGI. This CDR3 has 15 amino acids. CDR3 sequence reads: CASSLQGLRGEKLFF. Written as DNA, the CDR3 is TGTGCCAGCAGTTTACAGGGGCTCCGGGGTGAAAAACTGTTTTTT.

In this sample, this clone turned up once. The V and J genes are TRBV2 and TRBJ2-1, with 12 positions matching TRBD1. The CDR3 has 14 amino acids. Germline assignment: CDR1 SNHLY and CDR2 FYNNEI. The V and J ends lost 7 bases and 5 bases, in that order; junction bases with no gene match: 3. CDR3 in amino acids: CASMGQGANNEQFF. DNA of the CDR3: TGTGCCAGCATGGGACAGGGGGCGAACAATGAGCAGTTCTTC.

The chain combines TRBV9 with TRBJ2-1; 10 nucleotides match TRBD2. V lost 0 bases and J lost 8; bases outside the gene matches: 8. In germline, CDR1 is SGDLS, CDR2 YYNGEE. The CDR3 consists of 16 residues. CDR3 region: CASSVGSLAGVYEQFF. The CDR3 DNA sequence: TGTGCCAGCAGCGTAGGCTCCCTAGCGGGGGTTTATGAGCAGTTCTTC.

The chain combines TRBV7-9 with TRBJ2-5, with a weak D call TRBD1 (6 bases). The length of the CDR3 is 16 residues. V was pared by 4 bases and J by 3 bases, with 18 bases between. Germline CDR1 is SEHNR and CDR2 is FQNEAQ (reference sequence). The CDR3 DNA follows: TGTGCCAGCAGCTCCCGGACAGCCCAAAGGGAAGAGACCCAGTACTTC. As protein: CASSSRTAQREETQYF.